What follows are 32 T cell receptor beta chains derived from one specimen sequenced in a study of glioma-infiltrating T cells after dendritic cell vaccination. Repertoires were generated with immunoSEQ multiplex PCR, while TCRdb's copy carries only in-frame clones and drops some. The sample yields about 92,000 clones, 70% to 90% seen once. The sequencing here drew on blood, taken before dendritic cell vaccination. Every receptor here comes from a human donor with glioblastoma.

The chain links TRBV7-3 to TRBJ2-3, with a weak D call TRBD1 (6 bases). Germline lookup yields CDR1 SGHTA and CDR2 FQGTGA. This CDR3 contains 15 residues. Trimming stripped 1 base from V and 4 bases from J, with 12 bases between. CDR3 sequence (DNA): TGTGCCAGCAGCTTAAACAGGGTGGGCGCAGATACGCAGTATTTT. Protein product: CASSLNRVGADTQYF.

The chain combines TRBV7-9 with TRBJ1-4; 7 bases agree with TRBD1. Per germline, CDR1 SEHNR and CDR2 FQNEAQ (reference sequence). This CDR3 region has 16 residues. V lost 2 bases, J lost 0 bases, and 3 bases stayed unmatched. The CDR3 DNA is TGTGCCAGCAGCTTATGGACAGGCACAACTAATGAAAAACTGTTTTTT. It codes for CASSLWTGTTNEKLFF.

The rearrangement links TRBV6-1 to TRBJ2-6; the D gene is possibly TRBD2 (7 bases). CDR1 and CDR2 (germline): MNHNS, SASEGT. With 4 bases removed from V and 3 bases from J, the gap between germline ends came to 19 bases. The CDR3 totals 18 residues. CDR3 region: CASSAGGGGGLGANVLTF. Written as DNA, the CDR3 is TGTGCCAGCAGTGCAGGAGGAGGGGGGGGGCTTGGGGCCAACGTCCTGACTTTC.

This clone showed up just once. The chain employs TRBV28 and TRBJ2-5, with a weak D call TRBD1 (5 bases). The V gene lost 4 bases and the J gene lost 5 bases, with 23 bases spanning the gap. The CDR3 contains 17 residues. Germline CDR1 MDHEN, CDR2 SYDVKM. The CDR3 spells CASSWRGARDVLETQYF. In DNA form, the CDR3 reads TGTGCCAGCAGTTGGCGAGGCGCCAGGGATGTTTTGGAGACCCAGTACTTC.

This rearrangement joins TRBV5-1 to TRBJ1-1; no firm D call. This CDR3 spans 12 amino acids. The germline CDR1 and CDR2 sequences are SGHRS and YFSETQ. The V gene lost 6 bases and the J gene lost 1 base, with 7 bases spanning the gap. The CDR3 DNA is TGCGCCAGCATAGCTCCGAACACTGAAGCTTTCTTT. Protein sequence: CASIAPNTEAFF.

J is TRBJ2-7 and V is TRBV5-6, with D possibly being TRBD1 (5 bases). This CDR3 has 16 amino acids. Per germline, CDR1 SGHDT and CDR2 YYEEEE. Deletions cut 0 bases from V and 2 bases from J, with 15 bases between. This chain's CDR3 is CASSLEINRKAYEQYF. The CDR3 bases are TGTGCCAGCAGCTTGGAAATAAACAGGAAGGCCTACGAGCAGTACTTC.

This clone has a handful of counts. The same CDR3 can be traced to other DNA sequences in this sample. The gene calls are TRBV7-8 and TRBJ2-7; 12 bases fit TRBD1. CDR3 length equals 17 residues. The V segment lost 3 bases and the J segment 1 base; nucleotides outside the gene matches: 7. The germline gives CDR1 SGHVS, CDR2 FQNEAQ. For the CDR3, the DNA is TGTGCCAGCAGCTTGGGGACAGGGGGCCTACTTTCCTACGAGCAGTACTTC. Amino acid sequence: CASSLGTGGLLSYEQYF.

This clone was seen only a few times. The chain links TRBV28 to TRBJ2-7, with TRBD2 identical over 12 bases. In germline, CDR1 is MDHEN, CDR2 SYDVKM. The J segment lost 6 bases and the V segment lost 5 bases, leaving 17 bases of the junction unmatched. This CDR3 spans 18 amino acids. Here the CDR3 reads CASSPGTSGPGGDVEQYF. The CDR3 DNA follows: TGTGCCAGCAGTCCCGGGACTAGCGGGCCCGGGGGGGACGTCGAGCAGTACTTC.

The rearrangement joins TRBV18 to TRBJ2-7; 7 positions agree with TRBD1. This CDR3 region has 14 residues. The germline V gene encodes CDR1 KGHSH and CDR2 LQKENI. V lost 3 bases, J lost 0 bases, and 2 bases stayed unmatched. The CDR3 coding sequence is TGTGCCAGCTCACCGACAGGGAGCTCCTACGAGCAGTACTTC. Amino acids: CASSPTGSSYEQYF.

The chain recombines TRBV9 with TRBJ1-1; 8 positions match TRBD1. The V segment lost 3 bases and the J segment 4 bases; nucleotides outside the gene matches: 8. This CDR3 is 15 amino acids long. From germline, CDR1 is SGDLS and CDR2 YYNGEE. The CDR3: CASSEPPGGGTEAFF. The DNA of the CDR3 is TGTGCCAGCAGCGAGCCCCCAGGGGGCGGCACTGAAGCTTTCTTT.

V usage is TRBV27 and J usage is TRBJ2-7; the match to TRBD1 covers 8 bases. CDR1 MNHEY and CDR2 SMNVEV come from the germline V gene (reference sequence). V trimming: 2 bases; J trimming: 6 bases; junction bases outside the gene matches: 3. CDR3 length: 13 residues. The CDR3 region has the DNA TGTGCCAGCAGTTTAGCAGGGGGCAGCGAGCAGTACTTC. Protein sequence: CASSLAGGSEQYF.

This chain links TRBV27 with TRBJ2-6; TRBD1 is a possible D gene (6 bases). Germline-derived CDR1 and CDR2 are MNHEY and SMNVEV (reference sequence). Trimming took off 8 bases at V and 4 bases at J, with 12 bases between the two ends. This CDR3 is 14 amino acids long. The CDR3 sequence: CASGPGVGANVLTF. CDR3 coding DNA: TGTGCCAGCGGACCAGGGGTCGGGGCCAACGTCCTGACTTTC.

V is TRBV7-9 and J is TRBJ2-7; 7 bases are a match to TRBD2. CDR1 is SEHNR and CDR2 is FQNEAQ in the germline V gene (reference sequence). The CDR3 is 15 residues long. Trimming removed 1 base from V and 3 bases from J; junction bases left unmatched: 6. CDR3 nucleotide sequence: TGTGCCAGCAGCTTAGATAGGGACTACAACTACGAGCAGTACTTC. This encodes CASSLDRDYNYEQYF.

A single count supports this clone. The genes are TRBV28 and TRBJ2-1; D call uncertain. Trimming shortened V by 5 bases and J by 2 bases, and 16 bases separated the two germline ends. Germline CDR1 is MDHEN and CDR2 is SYDVKM. The CDR3 sequence is 16 residues long. The CDR3 is CASSPLETITYNEQFF. The CDR3 region has the DNA TGTGCCAGCAGTCCCCTAGAAACTATTACCTACAATGAGCAGTTCTTC.

The chain couples TRBV2 to TRBJ2-7, with 10 bases matching TRBD2. In germline, CDR1 is SNHLY, CDR2 FYNNEI. The V segment lost 1 base and the J segment 6 bases; nucleotides outside the gene matches: 9. The length of the CDR3 is 16 residues. This CDR3 reads CASSEVKLAGVFEQYF. The DNA of the CDR3 is TGTGCCAGCAGTGAAGTTAAGCTAGCGGGAGTTTTCGAGCAGTACTTC.

This clone was detected only once. The chain has TRBV18 and TRBJ1-4; 8 nucleotides line up with TRBD1. This CDR3 spans 16 amino acids. Per the germline V gene, CDR1 is KGHSH and CDR2 is LQKENI. The V and J ends lost 3 bases and 7 bases, in that order; junction bases with no gene match: 10. The CDR3 sequence: CASSPGKDRVAEKLFF. The CDR3 DNA follows: TGTGCCAGCTCACCCGGAAAGGACAGGGTCGCTGAAAAACTGTTTTTT.

A few counts support this clone. The chain carries TRBV19 and TRBJ1-6; the match to TRBD1 covers 10 bases. V trimming: 6 bases; J trimming: 2 bases; junction bases outside the gene matches: 7. The CDR3 loop spans 17 amino acids. CDR1 is LNHDA and CDR2 is SQIVND in the germline V gene (reference sequence). CDR3 amino acids: CASSGGQGTPYNSPLHF. The CDR3 DNA reads TGTGCCAGTAGCGGGGGACAGGGGACCCCCTATAATTCACCCCTCCACTTT.

CDR3 sequence reads: CASSFGGSKVVRDTQYF. The CDR3 DNA sequence: TGTGCCAGCAGTTTCGGCGGGAGTAAGGTGGTTAGGGATACGCAGTATTTT. The chain employs TRBV27 and TRBJ2-3; 7 positions match TRBD2. With V trimmed by 3 bases and J by 6 bases, 15 bases remained unmatched. The CDR3 is 17 residues long. Germline CDR1 reads MNHEY; CDR2 reads SMNVEV (reference sequence).

As for this clone: Germline and junction disagree at one end, which may indicate a read error. The chain uses TRBV29-1 and TRBJ1-2; TRBD1 aligns across 7 bases. This CDR3 comprises 12 residues. The germline CDR1 and CDR2 sequences are SQVTM and ANQGSEA. The CDR3 DNA is TGCAGCGTTCAAGACAGGGACTATGGCTACACCTTC. Protein: CSVQDRDYGYTF.

The rearrangement joins TRBV11-2 to TRBJ2-7; 8 bases match TRBD1. V was pared by 5 bases and J by 1 base, with 16 bases of the junction left unmatched. The CDR3 totals 18 residues. CDR1 SGHAT and CDR2 FQNNGV come from the germline V gene. This CDR3 reads CASSRGGVGQGTSYEQYF. The CDR3, as DNA: TGTGCCAGCAGCCGAGGTGGGGTCGGACAGGGAACGTCCTACGAGCAGTACTTC.

This clone was observed a single time. The rearrangement joins TRBV7-6 to TRBJ2-7; 12 positions agree with TRBD1. The CDR3 contains 15 residues. The V gene end was trimmed by 1 base and the J gene end by 6 bases; junction bases not matched to a gene: 4. Looked up from germline, CDR1 is SGHVS and CDR2 is FNYEAQ. CDR3 sequence reads: CASSLGGTGGVEQYF. The CDR3 DNA reads TGTGCCAGCAGCTTAGGGGGGACAGGGGGCGTCGAGCAGTACTTC.

V gene TRBV7-2 combines with J gene TRBJ1-2, with D possibly being TRBD1 (6 bases). CDR1 is SGHTA and CDR2 is FQGNSA in the germline V gene. V shed 2 bases and J shed 3 bases, with 10 bases lying between them. This CDR3 spans 14 amino acids. CDR3 in amino acids: CASSLFSGDYGYTF. The CDR3 DNA sequence: TGTGCCAGCAGCTTATTCTCAGGGGACTATGGCTACACCTTC.

The genes are TRBV4-3 and TRBJ2-3, with 7 positions matching TRBD2. Germline CDR1 and CDR2: LGHNA and YSLEER. The CDR3 spans 16 residues. V dropped 5 bases and J dropped 6; count of bases not matched to a gene: 14. The CDR3 coding sequence is TGCGCCAGCAGCTTAGCTGGGACTCGGGGAGGGGATACGCAGTATTTT. As protein: CASSLAGTRGGDTQYF.

This clone appeared a few times. Other DNA sequences in the same sample also yield this CDR3. The chain uses TRBV4-3 and TRBJ2-7; D may be TRBD1 (5 bases). CDR1 LGHNA and CDR2 YSLEER come from the germline V gene. This CDR3 region has 14 residues. V was shortened by 1 base and J by 3 bases, with 10 bases between the two germline ends. CDR3 residues: CASSQGGQGYEQYF. CDR3 sequence (DNA): TGCGCCAGCAGCCAAGGAGGCCAGGGCTACGAGCAGTACTTC.

This clone was seen once. This sequence joins TRBV29-1 and TRBJ2-7; 11 nucleotides align to TRBD2. This CDR3 is built from 16 residues. Germline lookup yields CDR1 SQVTM and CDR2 ANQGSEA. J gave up 2 bases and V 1 base, and 7 bases lay outside the gene matches. The CDR3 coding sequence is TGCAGCGTTGAAGGGGGTCAACTAGCGGGAGCCTACGAGCAGTACTTC. This gives the protein CSVEGGQLAGAYEQYF.

This clone was counted only a few times. V gene TRBV4-1 combines with J gene TRBJ2-7; TRBD2 is a possible D gene (6 bases). The CDR3 contains 15 residues. V was trimmed by 1 base and J by 2 bases, leaving 12 bases between them. The germline V gene encodes CDR1 MGHRA and CDR2 YSYEKL. The DNA of the CDR3 is TGCGCCAGCAGCCAAGTCCCTAGCGCAACCTACGAGCAGTACTTC. Residues: CASSQVPSATYEQYF.

This rearrangement joins TRBV7-8 to TRBJ2-7; TRBD1 matches 7 bases. J gave up 4 bases and V 3 bases, and 9 bases lay outside the gene matches. This CDR3 has 15 amino acids. Germline V lookup: CDR1 SGHVS, CDR2 FQNEAQ. CDR3 coding DNA: TGTGCCAGCAGCTTCGGGGAGACAGGGTTTTACGAGCAGTACTTC. It specifies CASSFGETGFYEQYF.

The rearrangement links TRBV5-1 to TRBJ2-7, with 7 nucleotides matching TRBD1. Germline trimming cut 1 base from V and 3 bases from J; bases unmatched to any gene: 4. The CDR3 is made up of 14 amino acids. Germline loops: CDR1 SGHRS, CDR2 YFSETQ. This chain's CDR3 is CASSLTGANYEQYF. In DNA, the CDR3 is TGCGCCAGCAGCTTGACAGGGGCGAACTACGAGCAGTACTTC.

This chain links TRBV19 with TRBJ2-5; no firm D call. The CDR3 consists of 13 residues. Deletions cut 5 bases from V and 1 base from J, with 8 bases between. Germline V lookup: CDR1 LNHDA, CDR2 SQIVND (reference sequence). CDR3 loop: CASSPPGQETQYF. CDR3 bases: TGTGCCAGTAGTCCCCCGGGCCAAGAGACCCAGTACTTC.

The J gene is TRBJ1-5, the V gene TRBV23-1; possibly TRBD1 for D (5 bases). TRBV23-1 is noted as an ORF with a role that remains uncertain. V shed 0 bases and J shed 0 bases, with 18 bases lying between them. This CDR3 has 19 amino acids. The CDR3 reads CASSQSREVWNYSNQPQHF. The CDR3 DNA follows: TGCGCCAGCAGTCAATCCAGGGAGGTCTGGAATTATAGCAATCAGCCCCAGCATTTT.

The rearrangement links TRBV28 to TRBJ2-2; TRBD2 matches 14 bases. Trimming removed 6 bases from V and 5 bases from J; junction bases left unmatched: 14. Germline assignment: CDR1 MDHEN and CDR2 SYDVKM. The CDR3 spans 19 residues. The CDR3 DNA is TGTGCCAGCAGCCAAATTGAGGGACTAGCGGGAGTACTAACCGGGGAGCTGTTTTTT. Translation gives CASSQIEGLAGVLTGELFF.

V gene TRBV7-9 combines with J gene TRBJ2-7; 12 bases agree with TRBD2. This CDR3 has 17 residues. Germline loops: CDR1 SEHNR, CDR2 FQNEAQ (reference sequence). The V segment lost 4 bases and the J segment 4 bases; nucleotides outside the gene matches: 11. CDR3 amino acids: CASSSRTSGVEFYEQYF. In DNA, the CDR3 is TGTGCCAGCAGCTCTCGGACTAGCGGGGTGGAGTTTTACGAGCAGTACTTC.